A selection of T cell receptor beta chains follows, all from one sample in a study of T cells after somatic rescue of genetic block. Produced via immunoSEQ multiplex PCR; TCRdb's table is partial and in-frame only. The profile shows around 67,000 clones, approximately 91% of them singletons. What was sequenced was peripheral blood mononuclear cells (PBMCs). These receptors originate from a man aged 25 to 45. The conserved cysteine and the conserved F or W are not part of the CDR3 here. Fields, in order: J gene, clone size, CDR3 length, V gene, CDR3 protein. Clone size is stated in some rows and not others, as once, few, many or a class when expanded.

j_call: TRBJ2-2; clone_size: -; cdr3_length: 14; v_call: TRBV7-7; cdr3_aa: ASSANRQGAAGELF
j_call: TRBJ2-7; clone_size: -; cdr3_length: 15; v_call: TRBV27; cdr3_aa: ASSLSLSHYSSYEQY
j_call: TRBJ2-1; clone_size: -; cdr3_length: 12; v_call: TRBV27; cdr3_aa: ASSLSGAYNEQF
j_call: TRBJ2-6; clone_size: -; cdr3_length: 15; v_call: TRBV6-1; cdr3_aa: ASSVGGQGYGANVLT
j_call: TRBJ2-5; clone_size: -; cdr3_length: 12; v_call: TRBV29-1; cdr3_aa: SVEGGQGLETQY
j_call: TRBJ2-6; clone_size: -; cdr3_length: 14; v_call: TRBV7-9; cdr3_aa: ASSQSTGTGANVLT
j_call: TRBJ2-7; clone_size: -; cdr3_length: 13; v_call: TRBV27; cdr3_aa: ASSLAGAISYEQY
j_call: TRBJ1-1; clone_size: -; cdr3_length: 12; v_call: TRBV5-4; cdr3_aa: ASSFTGGHTEAF
j_call: TRBJ2-5; clone_size: -; cdr3_length: 13; v_call: TRBV6-5; cdr3_aa: ASSQLRDSRETQY
j_call: TRBJ1-4; clone_size: -; cdr3_length: 13; v_call: TRBV19; cdr3_aa: ASKPRTNDPQKLF
j_call: TRBJ2-7; clone_size: -; cdr3_length: 13; v_call: TRBV10-3; cdr3_aa: AISDGVAGSYEQY
j_call: TRBJ2-1; clone_size: -; cdr3_length: 14; v_call: TRBV28; cdr3_aa: ASSPHGLAGIYEQF
j_call: TRBJ2-1; clone_size: -; cdr3_length: 12; v_call: TRBV9; cdr3_aa: ASSAGSSYNEQF
j_call: TRBJ2-3; clone_size: -; cdr3_length: 12; v_call: TRBV27; cdr3_aa: ASSLSASTDTQY
j_call: -; clone_size: -; cdr3_length: 11; v_call: TRBV6-5; cdr3_aa: ASTRTATYEQY
j_call: TRBJ2-7; clone_size: -; cdr3_length: 13; v_call: TRBV6-5; cdr3_aa: ASSILAGQTYEQY
j_call: TRBJ2-7; clone_size: -; cdr3_length: 12; v_call: TRBV6-1; cdr3_aa: ASRKRHPSYEQY
j_call: TRBJ2-7; clone_size: once; cdr3_length: 13; v_call: TRBV11-2; cdr3_aa: ASSLAGGTGIEQY
j_call: TRBJ1-2; clone_size: -; cdr3_length: 12; v_call: TRBV2; cdr3_aa: ASSRGQRGYGYT
j_call: TRBJ1-1; clone_size: -; cdr3_length: 11; v_call: TRBV27; cdr3_aa: ASSPGDNTEAF
j_call: TRBJ1-2; clone_size: -; cdr3_length: 11; v_call: TRBV4-1; cdr3_aa: ASSQDTDYGYT
j_call: TRBJ2-7; clone_size: -; cdr3_length: 11; v_call: TRBV5-4; cdr3_aa: ASSFGARYEQY
j_call: TRBJ2-2; clone_size: -; cdr3_length: 12; v_call: TRBV6-5; cdr3_aa: ASSYRGRTGELF
j_call: TRBJ2-7; clone_size: -; cdr3_length: 12; v_call: TRBV5-1; cdr3_aa: ASSLEGVSYEQY
j_call: TRBJ2-6; clone_size: -; cdr3_length: 17; v_call: TRBV7-3; cdr3_aa: ASSPLPRLAGFGANVLT
j_call: TRBJ2-7; clone_size: -; cdr3_length: 13; v_call: TRBV4-3; cdr3_aa: ASSQEPGLSYEQY
j_call: TRBJ1-6; clone_size: few; cdr3_length: 11; v_call: TRBV27; cdr3_aa: ASNDRGNSPLH
j_call: TRBJ1-4; clone_size: -; cdr3_length: 12; v_call: TRBV5-1; cdr3_aa: ASSTDRANEKLF
j_call: TRBJ1-2; clone_size: -; cdr3_length: 14; v_call: TRBV19; cdr3_aa: ASTGFGETRNYGYT
j_call: TRBJ2-2; clone_size: -; cdr3_length: 14; v_call: TRBV7-6; cdr3_aa: ASSLRGQGNTGELF
j_call: TRBJ2-1; clone_size: -; cdr3_length: 12; v_call: TRBV18; cdr3_aa: ASSQGTEDNEQF
j_call: TRBJ2-3; clone_size: -; cdr3_length: 12; v_call: TRBV7-8; cdr3_aa: ASSPVTSTDTQY
j_call: TRBJ2-3; clone_size: -; cdr3_length: 13; v_call: TRBV30; cdr3_aa: AWGGLAGPTDTQY
j_call: TRBJ1-2; clone_size: once; cdr3_length: 14; v_call: TRBV19; cdr3_aa: ATHHMRQEINYGYT
j_call: TRBJ1-5; clone_size: once; cdr3_length: 13; v_call: TRBV5-6; cdr3_aa: ASSRTDYSNQPQH
j_call: TRBJ2-3; clone_size: -; cdr3_length: 13; v_call: TRBV6-4; cdr3_aa: ASSGLAGGPDTQY
j_call: TRBJ1-1; clone_size: -; cdr3_length: 13; v_call: TRBV6-6; cdr3_aa: ASSTPGGIYTEAF
j_call: TRBJ1-1; clone_size: -; cdr3_length: 12; v_call: TRBV11-1; cdr3_aa: ASRPLVQLTEAF
j_call: TRBJ2-3; clone_size: -; cdr3_length: 14; v_call: TRBV18; cdr3_aa: ASSPTDRGSADTQY
j_call: TRBJ2-1; clone_size: -; cdr3_length: 13; v_call: TRBV6-1; cdr3_aa: ASSVGLSLGNEQF
j_call: TRBJ2-7; clone_size: -; cdr3_length: 11; v_call: TRBV7-9; cdr3_aa: ASSTSGAYEQY
j_call: TRBJ1-1; clone_size: -; cdr3_length: 12; v_call: TRBV28; cdr3_aa: ASSDRQGNTEAF
j_call: TRBJ2-1; clone_size: -; cdr3_length: 18; v_call: TRBV13; cdr3_aa: ASSKRLAGGTTRSYNEQF
j_call: TRBJ1-1; clone_size: -; cdr3_length: 13; v_call: TRBV14; cdr3_aa: ASSQESRRNTEAF